One sample yielded the 30 T cell receptor beta chains listed below, sequenced in a study of CD8 T cells in ankylosing spondylitis. Whole-study findings and limits: What seemed typical of ankylosing spondylitis blood was a TCR beta motif built from fewer than ten highly homologous variants.

These receptors' antigens are unknown. TCRdb processed the 5' RACE reads anew with MiXCR; each CDR3 protein has one entry. The sample holds about 800,000 distinct CDR3 sequences, approximately 12% seen once. Sequenced material: blood, either unsorted or a sorted T cell fraction (not recorded which). These receptors were collected from a male donor with ankylosing spondylitis.

This clonotype was recorded at least ten times. This chain connects TRBV20-1 to TRBJ2-5; D is possibly TRBD2 (5 bases). Germline values: CDR1 DFQATT, CDR2 SNEGSKA (reference sequence). The CDR3 is 15 amino acids. V lost 5 bases and J 5 bases, leaving 21 bases between the germline ends. CDR3 residues: CSAGSGRRSVETQYF. The CDR3 nucleotides are TGCAGTGCTGGAAGCGGCCGCCGCTCTGTGGAGACCCAGTACTTC.

This clonotype was recorded a few times. The V call is TRBV29-1, the J call TRBJ2-3; 8 bases map to TRBD2. CDR3 length equals 15 residues. Germline trimming cut 6 bases from V and 4 bases from J; bases unmatched to any gene: 12. Germline-derived CDR1 and CDR2 are SQVTM and ANQGSEA. In DNA, the CDR3 is TGCAGCGTCGTTTGGGTGCGGGAGGACTCAGATACGCAGTATTTT. This sequence encodes CSVVWVREDSDTQYF.

This clonotype was detected only a few times. This CDR3 reads CSVLDRLNTF. The CDR3 DNA follows: TGCAGCGTTTTAGACAGGCTCAACACCTTC. The chain carries TRBV29-1 and TRBJ1-2; TRBD1 is a possible D gene (6 bases). CDR1 is SQVTM and CDR2 is ANQGSEA in the germline V gene. Trimming cost V 5 bases and J 12 bases, with 13 bases left between them. CDR3 size: 10 residues.

The chain recombines TRBV4-2 with TRBJ1-1; no reliable D call. Germline CDR1 LGHNA, CDR2 YNFKEQ. The germline V and J ends were trimmed by 2 bases and 3 bases, with 13 bases remaining between them. The CDR3 length is 15 residues. In DNA form, the CDR3 reads TGTGCCAGCAGCCAACTAGGTTTTGGGGACACTGAAGCTTTCTTT. Translation gives CASSQLGFGDTEAFF.

This clonotype was seen ten or more times. V is TRBV28 and J is TRBJ1-2; maybe TRBD1 (6 bases). This CDR3 has 14 residues. The germline V gene has CDR1 MDHEN and CDR2 SYDVKM. V was clipped by 2 bases and J by 4 bases, with 11 bases between them. CDR3 nucleotide sequence: TGTGCCAGCAGTTTACGACAGGCTCGCTATGGCTACACCTTC. It yields the protein CASSLRQARYGYTF.

V and J are TRBV7-2 and TRBJ1-1; tentative D call: TRBD1 (6 bases). In germline, CDR1 is SGHTA, CDR2 FQGNSA. V was trimmed by 4 bases and J by 9 bases, leaving 18 bases between them. This CDR3 spans 14 amino acids. The CDR3 spells CASSYFRGTAQAFF. The CDR3 bases are TGTGCCAGCAGCTACTTTAGGGGGACGGCTCAAGCTTTCTTT.

The chain employs TRBV20-1 and TRBJ2-7, with D perhaps TRBD1 (6 bases). CDR1 and CDR2 from the germline V gene are DFQATT and SNEGSKA (reference sequence). The germline V and J ends were trimmed by 6 bases and 0 bases, with 24 bases remaining between them. The CDR3 has 17 amino acids. The CDR3 nucleotides read TGCAGTGCCCCCCCTCGGCAGGGGACCACCACCTCCTACGAGCAGTACTTC. It translates to CSAPPRQGTTTSYEQYF.

The genes are TRBV4-2 and TRBJ1-1; D unclear. The CDR3 spans 11 residues. V lost 0 bases to trimming and J lost 5 bases, with 1 base between them. Germline lookup yields CDR1 LGHNA and CDR2 YNFKEQ. This chain's CDR3 is CASSQETEAFF. DNA for the CDR3: TGTGCCAGCAGCCAAGAGACTGAAGCTTTCTTT.

The chain couples TRBV6-2 or TRBV6-3 to TRBJ2-5; 9 bases line up with TRBD2. Germline V gives CDR1 MNHEY, CDR2 SVGEGT. V lost 2 bases and J lost 6; bases outside the gene matches: 10. The CDR3 extends over 16 amino acids. CDR3 sequence: CASSYEVAGARKTQYF. In nucleotides, the CDR3 is TGTGCCAGCAGTTACGAGGTAGCGGGGGCCCGGAAGACCCAGTACTTC.

The table lists this clonotype with a few counts. The genes are TRBV20-1 and TRBJ2-3; tentatively, D is TRBD1 (5 bases). The germline CDR1 and CDR2 sequences are DFQATT and SNEGSKA (reference sequence). The CDR3 extends over 14 amino acids. V gave up 3 bases and J gave up 2 bases, with 12 bases separating them. The CDR3 DNA follows: TGCAGTGCTAGTAGACAGAAAATCACAGATACGCAGTATTTT. Protein: CSASRQKITDTQYF.

The V gene is TRBV6-2 or TRBV6-3, the J gene TRBJ1-1; TRBD1 aligns across 10 bases. The ends lost 2 bases at V and 2 bases at J; junction bases unmatched: 11. The CDR3 consists of 18 residues. In germline, CDR1 is MNHEY, CDR2 SVGEGT. CDR3 sequence reads: CASSYKRTGGRVNTEAFF. The CDR3 coding sequence is TGTGCCAGCAGTTACAAAAGGACAGGGGGACGAGTTAACACTGAAGCTTTCTTT.

The chain combines TRBV4-2 with TRBJ2-7; no definite D call. Trimming left V 0 bases short and J 3 bases short, with 15 bases between. Germline V CDR1 and CDR2: LGHNA, YNFKEQ. The CDR3 is 16 amino acids. The CDR3 protein is CASSQDRSATNYEQYF. For the CDR3, the DNA is TGTGCCAGCAGCCAAGATCGCAGCGCGACCAACTACGAGCAGTACTTC.

This clonotype was picked up one time. V and J are TRBV5-1 and TRBJ1-5, with D possibly matching TRBD1 (5 bases). This CDR3 has 14 residues. Trimming left V 3 bases short and J 6 bases short, with 13 bases between. Per the germline V gene, CDR1 is SGHRS and CDR2 is YFSETQ. CDR3 nucleotide sequence: TGCGCCAGCAGCTCTACTATGGGGGGTCAGCCCCAGCATTTT. Protein product: CASSSTMGGQPQHF.

This rearrangement joins TRBV6-1 to TRBJ1-2; TRBD1 matches at 10 bases. Germline V gene data show CDR1 as MNHNS and CDR2 as SASEGT. The CDR3 covers 14 residues. V gave up 3 bases and J gave up 4 bases; unmatched junction bases: 2. CDR3 sequence (DNA): TGTGCCAGCAGTGAGACAGGGGGCAGCTATGGCTACACCTTC. Encoded protein: CASSETGGSYGYTF.

This chain joins TRBV27 and TRBJ2-1, with TRBD2 identical over 12 bases. The germline V gene encodes CDR1 MNHEY and CDR2 SMNVEV (reference sequence). CDR3 length equals 19 residues. J lost 1 base, V lost 0 bases, and 7 bases had no gene match. The CDR3 loop is CASSLSRETSGRSYNEQFF. In nucleotides, the CDR3 is TGTGCCAGCAGTTTATCGAGGGAAACTAGCGGGAGGTCCTACAATGAGCAGTTCTTC.

The rearrangement joins TRBV20-1 to TRBJ1-5; D is uncertain. The germline V gene has CDR1 DFQATT and CDR2 SNEGSKA (reference sequence). The ends were cut back, 1 base at V and 3 bases at J, with 4 bases in the middle. The CDR3 is 12 amino acids. Written as DNA, the CDR3 is TGCAGTGCTAGAGTTGTCAATCAGCCCCAGCATTTT. Residues: CSARVVNQPQHF.

This clonotype came up many times. This chain uses TRBV29-1 with TRBJ2-3; no definite D call. Germline CDR1 is SQVTM and CDR2 is ANQGSEA. The V end lost 3 bases, the J end lost 3 bases, and 7 bases lay between the germline ends. CDR3 length: 12 amino acids. The CDR3 nucleotides are TGCAGCGTTGACAACCCGACAGATACGCAGTATTTT. This gives the protein CSVDNPTDTQYF.

This clonotype came up a few times. The chain employs TRBV5-5 and TRBJ2-5, with D hard to call. CDR3 length equals 13 residues. Trimming left V 0 bases short and J 4 bases short, with 7 bases between. Germline assignment: CDR1 SGHKS and CDR2 YYEKEE (reference sequence). The CDR3 nucleotides are TGTGCCAGCAGCTTGGACGCTCGAGAGACCCAGTACTTC. Amino acids: CASSLDARETQYF.

This clonotype has a handful of counts. The chain couples TRBV2 to TRBJ2-5; no clear D. This CDR3 region has 12 residues. The germline V gene encodes CDR1 SNHLY and CDR2 FYNNEI. V lost 3 bases and J 2 bases, leaving 4 bases between the germline ends. Here the CDR3 reads CASSENQETQYF. Written as DNA, the CDR3 is TGTGCCAGCAGTGAGAATCAAGAGACCCAGTACTTC.

The chain employs TRBV20-1 and TRBJ2-6; D perhaps matches TRBD1 (6 bases). The CDR3 spans 17 residues. V gave up 3 bases and J gave up 1 base, with 16 bases separating them. Germline CDR1 and CDR2: DFQATT and SNEGSKA (reference sequence). The chain's CDR3 is CSARDRRLGSGANVLTF. The CDR3 DNA sequence: TGCAGTGCTAGGGACAGACGACTTGGATCTGGGGCCAACGTCCTGACTTTC.

For the CDR3, the DNA is TGCGCCAGCAGCTTGGCCGGAAATGAAGCTTTCTTT. This sequence encodes CASSLAGNEAFF. The J gene is TRBJ1-1, the V gene TRBV5-1; D ambiguous. The germline V and J ends were trimmed by 0 bases and 7 bases, with 7 bases remaining between them. CDR1 is SGHRS, CDR2 YFSETQ, per germline. The CDR3 sequence is 12 residues long.

CDR3: CASSQEWVSGNTIYF. The CDR3, as DNA: TGCGCCAGCAGCCAAGAGTGGGTGAGCGGAAACACCATATATTTT. The rearrangement joins TRBV4-3 to TRBJ1-3; D is unclear. This CDR3 has 15 residues. The germline V and J ends were trimmed by 0 bases and 4 bases, with 10 bases remaining between them. CDR1 is LGHNA, CDR2 YSLEER, per germline.

This chain connects TRBV4-1 to TRBJ2-3, with unresolved D. This CDR3 spans 14 amino acids. Germline V CDR1 and CDR2: MGHRA, YSYEKL. V lost 6 bases and J lost 2, with 12 bases in between. CDR3 in amino acids: CASSPQIYTDTQYF. For the CDR3, the DNA is TGCGCCAGCAGTCCGCAGATATACACAGATACGCAGTATTTT.

This chain links TRBV5-1 with TRBJ2-1; D remains unclear. V was trimmed by 1 base and J by 7 bases, leaving 9 bases between them. CDR1 is SGHRS and CDR2 is YFSETQ in the germline V gene. The CDR3 is made up of 13 amino acids. The CDR3, as DNA: TGCGCCAGCAGCTTGAACTCCTGGAATGAGCAGTTCTTC. The encoded protein is CASSLNSWNEQFF.

The chain links TRBV19 to TRBJ2-7; D is perhaps TRBD1 (7 bases). The V end was cut by 4 bases, the J end by 6 bases, with 13 bases between. Germline assignment: CDR1 LNHDA and CDR2 SQIVND (reference sequence). The CDR3 contains 13 residues. CDR3 residues: CASSTTGEVEQYF. CDR3 DNA: TGTGCCAGTAGTACCACAGGGGAGGTCGAGCAGTACTTC.

The chain links TRBV18 to TRBJ2-7, with 8 bases matching TRBD2. The ends lost 6 bases at V and 4 bases at J; junction bases unmatched: 17. Germline V lookup: CDR1 KGHSH, CDR2 LQKENI. CDR3 length: 17 residues. CDR3 DNA: TGTGCCAGCTCCCCGATACCCACGGGGGGGGTGAAGTACGAGCAGTACTTC. Its protein product is CASSPIPTGGVKYEQYF.

This rearrangement joins TRBV6-2 or TRBV6-3 to TRBJ1-2, with D possibly matching TRBD1 (5 bases). The CDR3 sequence is 13 residues long. CDR1 and CDR2 (germline): MNHEY, SVGEGT. V shed 2 bases and J shed 4 bases, with 8 bases lying between them. CDR3 in amino acids: CASSYGDPYGYTF. CDR3 bases: TGTGCCAGCAGTTACGGGGACCCCTATGGCTACACCTTC.

This clonotype was recorded many times. The chain employs TRBV29-1 and TRBJ1-2; 8 bases line up with TRBD1. J gave up 14 bases and V 1 base, and 9 bases lay outside the gene matches. This CDR3 has 12 residues. The germline CDR1 and CDR2 sequences are SQVTM and ANQGSEA. The CDR3 bases are TGCAGCGTTGAAGGGCAGGGGGCATCGGAGACCTTC. As protein: CSVEGQGASETF.

In its sample, this clonotype was seen many times. This chain joins TRBV29-1 and TRBJ2-5; 7 bases are shared with TRBD1. Unmatched junction bases numbered 5, after V lost 4 bases and J lost 3 bases. This CDR3 is built from 13 residues. In germline, CDR1 is SQVTM, CDR2 ANQGSEA. In DNA form, the CDR3 reads TGCAGCGTTGTTGACGGGACAGAAGAGACCCAGTACTTC. Its protein product is CSVVDGTEETQYF.

This clonotype was detected ten times or more. The J gene is TRBJ1-5, the V gene TRBV20-1; perhaps TRBD1 as D (5 bases). Trimming removed 4 bases from V and 7 bases from J, with 11 bases in between. CDR1 is DFQATT and CDR2 is SNEGSKA in the germline V gene (reference sequence). This CDR3 region has 12 residues. CDR3 DNA: TGCAGTGCTAAAGGGGCTGGGCAGCCCCAGCATTTT. This sequence encodes CSAKGAGQPQHF.